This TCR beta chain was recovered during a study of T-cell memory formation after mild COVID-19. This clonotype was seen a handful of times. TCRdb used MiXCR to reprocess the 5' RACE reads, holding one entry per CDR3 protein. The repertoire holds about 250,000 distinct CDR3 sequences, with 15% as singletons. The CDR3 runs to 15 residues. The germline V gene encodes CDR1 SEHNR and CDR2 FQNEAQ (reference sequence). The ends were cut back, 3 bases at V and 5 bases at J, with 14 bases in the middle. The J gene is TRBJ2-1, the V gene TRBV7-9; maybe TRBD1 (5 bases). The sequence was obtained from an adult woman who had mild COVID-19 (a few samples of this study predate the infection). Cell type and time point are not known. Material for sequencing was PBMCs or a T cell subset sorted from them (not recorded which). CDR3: CASSLGRALNNEQFF. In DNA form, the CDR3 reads TGTGCCAGCAGCTTGGGCAGGGCCCTAAACAATGAGCAGTTCTTC.